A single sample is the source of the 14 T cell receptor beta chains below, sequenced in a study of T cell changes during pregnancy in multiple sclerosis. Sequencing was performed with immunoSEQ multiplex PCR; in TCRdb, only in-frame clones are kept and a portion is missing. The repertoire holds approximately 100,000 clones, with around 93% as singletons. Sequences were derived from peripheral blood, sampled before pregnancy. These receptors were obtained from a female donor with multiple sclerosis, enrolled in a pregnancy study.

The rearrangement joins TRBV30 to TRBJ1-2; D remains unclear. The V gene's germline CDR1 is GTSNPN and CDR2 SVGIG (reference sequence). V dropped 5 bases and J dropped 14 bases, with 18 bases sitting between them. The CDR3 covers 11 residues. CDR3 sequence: CAWSLNGIQTF. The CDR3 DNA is TGTGCCTGGTCCCTTAACGGGATTCAGACCTTC.

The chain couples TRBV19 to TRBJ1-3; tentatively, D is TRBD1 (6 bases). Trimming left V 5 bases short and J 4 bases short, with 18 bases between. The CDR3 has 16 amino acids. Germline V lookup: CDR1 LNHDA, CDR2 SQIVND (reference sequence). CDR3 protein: CASSPQGMSLGNTIYF. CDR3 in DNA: TGTGCCAGTAGTCCCCAGGGGATGAGCCTGGGAAACACCATATATTTT.

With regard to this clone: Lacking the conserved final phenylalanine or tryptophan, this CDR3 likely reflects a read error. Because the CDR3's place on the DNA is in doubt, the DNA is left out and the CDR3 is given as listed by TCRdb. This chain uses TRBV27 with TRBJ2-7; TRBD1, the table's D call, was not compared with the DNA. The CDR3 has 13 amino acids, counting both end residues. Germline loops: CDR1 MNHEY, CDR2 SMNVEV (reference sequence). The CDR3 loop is CASSPNRDRPYRL.

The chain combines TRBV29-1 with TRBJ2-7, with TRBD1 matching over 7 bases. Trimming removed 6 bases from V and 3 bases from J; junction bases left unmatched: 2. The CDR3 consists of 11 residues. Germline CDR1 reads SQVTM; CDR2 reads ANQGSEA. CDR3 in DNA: TGCAGCGTGGGACAGATCTACGAGCAGTACTTC. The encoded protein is CSVGQIYEQYF.

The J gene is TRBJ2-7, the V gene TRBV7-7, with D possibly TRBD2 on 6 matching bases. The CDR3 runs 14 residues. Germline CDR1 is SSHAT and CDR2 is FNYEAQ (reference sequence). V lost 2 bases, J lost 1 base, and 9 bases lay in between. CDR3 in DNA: TGTGCCAGCAGCTTAATAGGGAGGTCCTACGAGCAGTACTTC. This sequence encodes CASSLIGRSYEQYF.

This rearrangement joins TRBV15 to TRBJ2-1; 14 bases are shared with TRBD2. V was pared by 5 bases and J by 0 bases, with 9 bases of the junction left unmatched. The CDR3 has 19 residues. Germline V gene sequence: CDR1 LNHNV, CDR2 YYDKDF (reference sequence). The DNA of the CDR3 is TGTGCCACCAGCGGGGGACTAGCGGGAGTTCCAAGCTCCTACAATGAGCAGTTCTTC. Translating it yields CATSGGLAGVPSSYNEQFF.

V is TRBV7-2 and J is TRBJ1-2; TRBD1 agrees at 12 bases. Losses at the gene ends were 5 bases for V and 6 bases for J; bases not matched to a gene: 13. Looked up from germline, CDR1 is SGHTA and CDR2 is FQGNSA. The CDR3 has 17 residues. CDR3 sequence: CASSPRRDRGLGHGYTF. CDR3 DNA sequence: TGTGCCAGCAGCCCCCGCCGGGACAGGGGGCTTGGGCATGGCTACACCTTC.

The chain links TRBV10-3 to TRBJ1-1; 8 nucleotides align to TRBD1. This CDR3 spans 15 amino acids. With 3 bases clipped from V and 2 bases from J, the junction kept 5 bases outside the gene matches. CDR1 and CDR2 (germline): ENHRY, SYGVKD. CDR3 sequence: CAISDSDRDNTEAFF. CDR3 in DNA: TGTGCCATCAGTGACTCGGACAGGGATAACACTGAAGCTTTCTTT.

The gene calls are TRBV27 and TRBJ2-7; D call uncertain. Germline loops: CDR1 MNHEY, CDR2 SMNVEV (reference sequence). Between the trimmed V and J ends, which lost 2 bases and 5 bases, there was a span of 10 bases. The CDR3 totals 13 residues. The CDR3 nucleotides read TGTGCCAGCAGTTTAGGCCCCATGGACGAGCAGTACTTC. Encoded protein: CASSLGPMDEQYF.

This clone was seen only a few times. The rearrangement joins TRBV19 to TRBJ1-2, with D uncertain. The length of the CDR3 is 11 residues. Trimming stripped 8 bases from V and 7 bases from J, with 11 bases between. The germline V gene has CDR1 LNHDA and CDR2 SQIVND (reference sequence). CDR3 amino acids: CASSREVGYTF. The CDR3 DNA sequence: TGTGCCAGTTCACGAGAGGTTGGCTACACCTTC.

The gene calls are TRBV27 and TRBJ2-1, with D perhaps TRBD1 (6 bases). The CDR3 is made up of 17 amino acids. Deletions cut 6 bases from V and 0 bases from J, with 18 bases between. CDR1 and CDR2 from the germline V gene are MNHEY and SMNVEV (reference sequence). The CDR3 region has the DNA TGTGCCAGCAGCCTACAGGGTTCCCCGAGCTCCTACAATGAGCAGTTCTTC. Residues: CASSLQGSPSSYNEQFF.

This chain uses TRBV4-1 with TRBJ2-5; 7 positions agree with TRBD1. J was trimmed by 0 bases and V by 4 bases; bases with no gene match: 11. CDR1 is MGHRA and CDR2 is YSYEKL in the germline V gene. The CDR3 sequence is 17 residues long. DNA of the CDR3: TGCGCCAGCAGCCCGCGACAAGCACAGGGGAACCAAGAGACCCAGTACTTC. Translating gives CASSPRQAQGNQETQYF.

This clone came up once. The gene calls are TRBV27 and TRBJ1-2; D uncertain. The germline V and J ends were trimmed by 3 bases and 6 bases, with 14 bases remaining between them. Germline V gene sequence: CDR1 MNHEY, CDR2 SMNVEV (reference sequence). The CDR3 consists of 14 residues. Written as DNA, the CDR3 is TGTGCCAGCAGTTTTTATAACCATCGGGATGGCTACACCTTC. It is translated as CASSFYNHRDGYTF.

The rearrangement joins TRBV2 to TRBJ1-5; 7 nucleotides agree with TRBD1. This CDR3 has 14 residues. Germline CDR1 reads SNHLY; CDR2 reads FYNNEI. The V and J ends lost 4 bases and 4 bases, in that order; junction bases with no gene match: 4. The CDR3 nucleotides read TGTGCCAGCAGTGTCCGGGACAGAAATCAGCCCCAGCATTTT. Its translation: CASSVRDRNQPQHF.